The clone carrying this T cell receptor (beta chain) was observed a handful of times. MiXCR was run by TCRdb on the 5' RACE reads, yielding one entry per CDR3 protein. The table shows under 150,000 distinct CDR3 sequences, with about 10% occurring only once. Time point: blood at routine non-recurrence follow-up after resection. The source of the sample is a study of spatial heterogeneity in lung cancer. The specimen comprised PBMCs, sampled at follow-up. The sequence was obtained from a female donor with early-stage non-small cell lung cancer.

This CDR3 reads CASSFTSGISYEQYF. In DNA, the CDR3 is TGTGCCAGCAGCTTTACTAGCGGGATATCCTACGAGCAGTACTTC. The chain links TRBV11-2 to TRBJ2-7; TRBD2 matches 10 bases. V lost 3 bases to trimming and J lost 1 base; unmatched junction nucleotides: 3. The CDR3 is 15 amino acids. Germline V CDR1 and CDR2: SGHAT, FQNNGV.